This is a list of T cell receptor beta chains from one sample in a study of a mutant IDH1 vaccine in newly diagnosed glioma. Only in-frame clones appear in the TCRdb table, and some are missing; sequencing was by immunoSEQ multiplex PCR. The sample has tens of thousands of clones, 65% to 85% seen once. Sequencing was performed on peripheral blood mononuclear cells (PBMCs), taken from a glioma patient treated with radiotherapy, temozolomide or both. These receptors came from a woman aged 18-29 years with glioma. Some clones in this sample may be carry-over from other donors' samples. Each CDR3 is given with its conserved first and last residue. A D gene is named only where the DNA matches it firmly. Some rows mark clone size as missing; the rest say once, few, many or name a class of expanded clone.

d_call clone_size j_call v_call cdr3_aa cdr3_nt
TRBD2 NA TRBJ2-7 TRBV6-5 CASSYSTSGEQYF TGTGCCAGCAGTTACTCGACTAGCGGAGAGCAGTACTTC
NA NA TRBJ1-6 TRBV27 CASSSLTRENSPLHF TGTGCCAGCAGTTCGTTGACAAGGGAAAATTCACCCCTCCACTTT
TRBD2 NA TRBJ2-2 TRBV6-5 CASTLGLADTGELFF TGTGCCAGCACTTTGGGACTAGCGGACACCGGGGAGCTGTTTTTT
NA once TRBJ1-4 TRBV25-1 CASSEVGGGNEKLFF TGTGCCAGCAGTGAAGTCGGGGGGGGGAATGAAAAACTGTTTTTT
TRBD1 NA TRBJ2-7 TRBV14 CASSRTGGPRWVEQYF TGTGCCAGCAGCCGGACAGGGGGCCCCCGCTGGGTCGAGCAGTACTTC
NA NA TRBJ2-5 TRBV7-3 CASSLGGVETQYF TGTGCCAGCAGCTTAGGTGGCGTCGAGACCCAGTACTTC
TRBD1 NA TRBJ1-5 TRBV11-2 CASSLGAGGSQPQHF TGTGCCAGCAGCTTAGGGGCAGGGGGCAGTCAGCCCCAGCATTTT
TRBD2 NA TRBJ2-1 TRBV9 CASSVAPGLAGGLTQTLVQNEQFF TGTGCCAGCAGCGTGGCCCCGGGACTAGCGGGGGGGCTTACCCAAACTCTGGTTCAGAATGAGCAGTTCTTC
NA NA TRBJ1-6 TRBV6-5 CASGAQVGGISPLHF TGTGCCAGCGGAGCCCAGGTGGGGGGTATTTCACCCCTCCACTTT
NA NA TRBJ2-1 TRBV30 CAWNSGTGVDNEQFF TGTGCCTGGAATAGCGGAACCGGGGTGGACAATGAGCAGTTCTTC
NA NA TRBJ1-1 TRBV5-1 CASSWTVNTEAFF TGCGCCAGCAGCTGGACCGTGAACACTGAAGCTTTCTTT
NA NA TRBJ2-7 TRBV5-1 CASSLEKWAGNYEQYF TGCGCCAGCAGCTTGGAAAAATGGGCAGGGAACTACGAGCAGTACTTC
TRBD2 NA TRBJ2-1 TRBV19 CASSITLAGNEQFF TGTGCCAGTAGTATAACGCTAGCGGGAAATGAGCAGTTCTTC
TRBD1 NA TRBJ1-2 TRBV19 CASSTPLQGALYGYTF TGTGCCAGTAGTACCCCCCTTCAGGGGGCTCTCTATGGCTACACCTTC
NA few TRBJ2-2 TRBV7-3 CASSLSGNTGELFF TGTGCCAGCAGCTTAAGTGGAAACACCGGGGAGCTGTTTTTT
NA NA TRBJ2-5 TRBV5-6 CASSFGRPDVKTQYF TGTGCCAGCAGCTTCGGGCGCCCGGACGTAAAGACCCAGTACTTC
NA NA TRBJ1-5 TRBV27 CASRLMDSSNQPQHF TGTGCCAGCAGGCTAATGGACTCATCCAATCAGCCCCAGCATTTT
NA once TRBJ2-5 TRBV2 CASSDFTSLETQYF TGTGCCAGCAGTGACTTCACTTCTCTCGAGACCCAGTACTTC
NA NA TRBJ1-1 TRBV29-1 CSVVRGRNTEAFF TGCAGCGTTGTGCGGGGGCGGAACACTGAAGCTTTCTTT
NA NA TRBJ1-3 TRBV4-2 CASSQDLGRSSGNTIYF TGTGCCAGCAGCCAAGATCTAGGCAGAAGCTCTGGAAACACCATATATTTT
TRBD2 NA TRBJ2-2 TRBV7-9 CASSLTSGRPNTGELFF TGTGCCAGCAGCTTGACTAGCGGGAGGCCTAATACCGGGGAGCTGTTTTTT
NA once TRBJ2-1 TRBV18 CASSSYGHSNEQFF TGTGCCAGCTCATCCTACGGACATAGCAATGAGCAGTTCTTC
NA NA TRBJ1-1 TRBV4-2 CASSRLKVTNTEAFF TGTGCCAGCAGCCGGCTCAAGGTAACGAACACTGAAGCTTTCTTT
TRBD1 NA TRBJ1-2 TRBV29-1 CSVTTGDNYGYTF TGCAGCGTCACGACAGGGGATAACTATGGCTACACCTTC
NA once TRBJ1-2 TRBV5-4 CASSLGGLPAHGYTF TGTGCCAGCAGCTTGGGGGGCCTGCCCGCGCATGGCTACACCTTC
NA NA TRBJ2-3 TRBV10-3 CAIRALEGQDTDTQYF TGTGCCATCAGGGCTCTTGAGGGGCAGGACACAGATACGCAGTATTTT
NA once TRBJ1-2 TRBV6-6 CASKGGGEGYTF TGTGCCAGTAAAGGGGGAGGTGAAGGCTACACCTTC
NA NA TRBJ1-5 TRBV29-1 CSVTISNQPQHF TGCAGCGTTACTATTAGCAATCAGCCCCAGCATTTT
NA NA TRBJ1-1 TRBV5-8 CASSLIWQGEAFF TGTGCCAGCAGCTTGATCTGGCAAGGTGAAGCTTTCTTT
TRBD1 NA TRBJ1-2 TRBV19 CASILTGGARYGYTF TGTGCCAGTATCCTGACAGGGGGAGCACGCTATGGCTACACCTTC
NA NA TRBJ2-7 TRBV27 CASSLAGRPNEQYF TGTGCCAGCAGTTTAGCGGGAAGGCCCAACGAGCAGTACTTC
NA few TRBJ1-1 TRBV25-1 CASREGTEAFF TGTGCCAGCAGGGAAGGCACTGAAGCTTTCTTT
TRBD2 once TRBJ2-7 TRBV19 CASTSGGSYEQYF TGTGCCAGCACGAGCGGGGGCTCCTACGAGCAGTACTTC
NA NA TRBJ2-3 TRBV7-3 CASSLVGSDTDTQYF TGTGCCAGCAGCTTAGTGGGGTCAGACACAGATACGCAGTATTTT
TRBD1 NA TRBJ2-6 TRBV29-1 CSVEGGGTGTNVLTF TGCAGCGTTGAAGGAGGAGGGACAGGGACCAACGTCCTGACTTTC
NA NA TRBJ1-1 TRBV9 CASSARGASTEAFF TGTGCCAGCAGCGCGCGTGGGGCTAGCACTGAAGCTTTCTTT
NA NA TRBJ2-3 TRBV2 CASSYFADTQYF TGTGCCAGCAGTTACTTCGCCGATACGCAGTATTTT
TRBD2 NA TRBJ2-7 TRBV5-1 CASSSAQREGNYEQYF TGCGCCAGCAGCTCGGCCCAGCGGGAGGGCAACTACGAGCAGTACTTC
TRBD1 NA TRBJ1-1 TRBV6-5 CASSYLGTGLNTEAFF TGTGCCAGCAGTTACCTGGGGACAGGGTTAAACACTGAAGCTTTCTTT
NA NA TRBJ2-5 TRBV9 CASSVRGGETQYF TGTGCCAGCAGCGTACGTGGAGGTGAGACCCAGTACTTC
TRBD1 once TRBJ2-5 TRBV7-2 CASSGRDRETQYF TGTGCCAGCAGCGGCCGGGACAGAGAGACCCAGTACTTC
TRBD1 few TRBJ1-5 TRBV19 CASSMRDRHNQPQHF TGTGCCAGTAGTATGAGGGACAGACACAATCAGCCCCAGCATTTT
NA NA TRBJ2-7 TRBV7-9 CASSLAGRAHEQYF TGTGCCAGCAGCTTAGCGGGCAGGGCCCACGAGCAGTACTTC
NA NA TRBJ1-2 TRBV19 CASSSLGRGDSYTF TGTGCCAGTAGTAGCCTTGGGAGAGGGGATAGCTACACCTTC